These 22 T cell receptor beta chains share one sample of origin, sequenced in a study of blood T cell repertoires in COVID-19. Clones were read by immunoSEQ multiplex PCR, and TCRdb kept only the in-frame ones, dropping some. The data show under 70,000 clones, with 90% seen just once and approximately 13% held by the top ten. Sequenced: peripheral blood. These receptors were taken from a man aged 55 to 70 with active COVID-19.

This clone has a single count. This rearrangement joins TRBV12-5 to TRBJ2-2, with TRBD2 matching 9 bases. Unmatched junction bases numbered 1, after V lost 8 bases and J lost 0 bases. This CDR3 comprises 14 residues. CDR1 LGHNT and CDR2 FRNRAP come from the germline V gene. The CDR3 spells CASRLAANTGELFF. The CDR3 region has the DNA TGTGCTAGTCGACTAGCGGCGAACACCGGGGAGCTGTTTTTT.

The CDR3 region is CASSSRQARWTQETQYF. The CDR3 nucleotides read TGTGCCAGCAGCAGTAGACAGGCCCGGTGGACCCAAGAGACCCAGTACTTC. J is TRBJ2-5 and V is TRBV7-6, with a tentative D call TRBD1 (6 bases). The CDR3 extends over 17 amino acids. Trimming shortened V by 5 bases and J by 1 base, and 20 bases separated the two germline ends. The germline V gene encodes CDR1 SGHVS and CDR2 FNYEAQ.

The V and J genes are TRBV19 and TRBJ2-4; TRBD1 is a possible D gene (6 bases). This CDR3 has 14 residues. The germline gives CDR1 LNHDA, CDR2 SQIVND (reference sequence). V was cut by 5 bases and J by 6 bases, with 14 bases left in between. DNA for the CDR3: TGTGCCAGTAGTTCCCGGGACACCAGAAACATTCAGTACTTC. It yields the protein CASSSRDTRNIQYF.

The rearrangement links TRBV9 to TRBJ2-5; 11 bases line up with TRBD1. Losses at the gene ends were 3 bases for V and 4 bases for J; bases not matched to a gene: 5. The CDR3 runs to 15 residues. Looked up from germline, CDR1 is SGDLS and CDR2 is YYNGEE. The CDR3 sequence is CASSGGTGGGETQYF. CDR3 nucleotides: TGTGCCAGCAGCGGCGGGACAGGGGGTGGAGAGACCCAGTACTTC.

The chain recombines TRBV6-6 with TRBJ2-3, with D possibly TRBD2 on 7 matching bases. CDR1 and CDR2 from the germline V gene are MNHNY and SVGAGI (reference sequence). Trimming took off 2 bases at V and 0 bases at J, with 12 bases between the two ends. This CDR3 region has 16 residues. The CDR3 here is CASSYLGGASTDTQYF. CDR3 in DNA: TGTGCCAGCAGTTACCTAGGGGGGGCTAGCACAGATACGCAGTATTTT.

V and J are TRBV27 and TRBJ2-1; 7 positions agree with TRBD1. This CDR3 is built from 15 residues. Germline CDR1 and CDR2: MNHEY and SMNVEV (reference sequence). After removal of 2 bases from V and 6 bases from J, the junction contained 7 bases not matched to a gene. The CDR3 DNA reads TGTGCCAGCAGTTTAAGGGGGCAATTGGGCAATGAGCAGTTCTTC. It specifies CASSLRGQLGNEQFF.

The J gene is TRBJ2-2, the V gene TRBV14, with 8 nucleotides matching TRBD1. The CDR3 length is 16 residues. The germline V gene encodes CDR1 SGHDN and CDR2 FVKESK. J lost 7 bases, V lost 1 base, and 8 bases had no gene match. The CDR3 region is CASSQGRRGRNGELFF. CDR3 in DNA: TGTGCCAGCAGCCAAGGCCGCAGGGGGCGCAACGGGGAGCTGTTTTTT. The whole variable domain, filled in from reference TRBV14 and TRBJ2-2, reads EAGVTQFPSHSVIEKGQTVTLRCDPISGHDNLYWYRRVMGKEIKFLLHFVKESKQDESGMPNNRFLAERTGGTYSTLKVQPAELEDSGVYFCASSQGRRGRNGELFFGEGSRLTVL.

The chain joins TRBV5-4 to TRBJ2-5; TRBD1 might be the D (7 bases). The V gene lost 5 bases and the J gene lost 5 bases, with 16 bases spanning the gap. The CDR3 covers 14 residues. Germline V gene data show CDR1 as SGHNT and CDR2 as YYREEE (reference sequence). The CDR3 coding sequence is TGTGCCAGCAGTGGCAGGGGGGAATCGGAGACCCAGTACTTC. Amino acids: CASSGRGESETQYF.

The V and J genes are TRBV7-9 and TRBJ2-2, with 7 nucleotides matching TRBD1. V trimming: 1 base; J trimming: 6 bases; junction bases outside the gene matches: 8. This CDR3 comprises 16 residues. Per the germline V gene, CDR1 is SEHNR and CDR2 is FQNEAQ (reference sequence). The CDR3 is CASSLGTGALAGELFF. CDR3 nucleotides: TGTGCCAGCAGCTTAGGAACAGGGGCCCTGGCCGGGGAGCTGTTTTTT.

This clone was seen a few times. V gene TRBV19 combines with J gene TRBJ1-5, with D possibly TRBD1 on 5 matching bases. Per the germline V gene, CDR1 is LNHDA and CDR2 is SQIVND (reference sequence). The ends were cut back, 3 bases at V and 1 base at J, with 13 bases in the middle. The CDR3 length is 16 residues. The CDR3 nucleotides read TGTGCCAGTAGTATTCAGGAGGGGAGAAGCAATCAGCCCCAGCATTTT. Amino acid sequence: CASSIQEGRSNQPQHF. Looking up the rest from reference TRBV19 and TRBJ1-5 gives the full variable domain: DGGITQSPKYLFRKEGQNVTLSCEQNLNHDAMYWYRQDPGQGLRLIYYSQIVNDFQKGDIAEGYSVSREKKESFPLTVTSAQKNPTAFYLCASSIQEGRSNQPQHFGDGTRLSIL.

The V gene is TRBV5-1, the J gene TRBJ2-7; D unclear. The CDR3 sequence is 14 residues long. From germline, CDR1 is SGHRS and CDR2 YFSETQ. V dropped 4 bases and J dropped 2 bases, with 13 bases sitting between them. The CDR3 DNA reads TGCGCCAGCAGCCCTTCAAGTGCGACCTACGAGCAGTACTTC. Its translation is CASSPSSATYEQYF.

This clone was recorded only once. The same CDR3 is also encoded by other DNA sequences in this sample. This sequence joins TRBV19 and TRBJ2-1; D not certain. Trimming left V 8 bases short and J 0 bases short, with 14 bases between. The CDR3 loop spans 15 amino acids. Germline V gives CDR1 LNHDA, CDR2 SQIVND (reference sequence). CDR3 region: CASSPDRSSYNEQFF. CDR3 DNA: TGTGCCAGTTCCCCAGACCGGAGCTCCTACAATGAGCAGTTCTTC.

The V call is TRBV3-1 (or the pseudogene TRBV3-2), the J call TRBJ1-6; D is possibly TRBD1 (5 bases). Trimming took off 4 bases at V and 10 bases at J, with 14 bases between the two ends. This CDR3 spans 14 amino acids. Germline V gives CDR1 LGHDT, CDR2 YNNKEL (reference sequence). CDR3 sequence: CASSLGGVKSPLHF. For the CDR3, the DNA is TGTGCCAGCAGCCTCGGGGGAGTAAAGTCACCCCTCCACTTT.

The CDR3 is CAISVRRDFSEQYF. CDR3 nucleotides: TGTGCCATCAGTGTCCGGCGGGACTTTAGCGAGCAGTACTTC. The J gene is TRBJ2-7, the V gene TRBV10-3; the D gene is possibly TRBD2 (6 bases). With 4 bases removed from V and 6 bases from J, the gap between germline ends came to 16 bases. The CDR3 is 14 residues long. Looked up from germline, CDR1 is ENHRY and CDR2 is SYGVKD.

The chain combines TRBV19 with TRBJ2-1; 15 nucleotides align to TRBD2. The length of the CDR3 is 16 residues. The germline CDR1 and CDR2 sequences are LNHDA and SQIVND (reference sequence). The V gene end was trimmed by 4 bases and the J gene end by 8 bases; junction bases not matched to a gene: 6. In DNA form, the CDR3 reads TGTGCCAGTAGTAAAGGGACTAGCGGGGGGATTCATGAGCAGTTCTTC. Translated, it gives CASSKGTSGGIHEQFF.

In the case of this clone: One end of the junction does not line up with germline, which may come from a read error. The chain recombines TRBV6-6 with TRBJ1-2; 10 bases match TRBD1. Germline V gene lookup returns CDR1 MNHNY and CDR2 SVGAGI (reference sequence). This CDR3 has 13 residues. This CDR3 reads CASSSGQGSPLYF. The CDR3 DNA sequence: TGTGCCAGCAGCTCGGGACAGGGGTCACCGCTTTACTTC.

The V call is TRBV6-5, the J call TRBJ1-3, with 7 bases matching TRBD1. V shed 6 bases and J 2 bases; nucleotides not matched to a gene: 1. Germline V gives CDR1 MNHEY, CDR2 SVGAGI. The CDR3 sequence is 13 residues long. For the CDR3, the DNA is TGTGCCAGCAGAACAGGGGCTGGAAACACCATATATTTT. Protein: CASRTGAGNTIYF.

The V and J genes are TRBV19 and TRBJ2-2; D remains ambiguous. The CDR3 length is 15 residues. Trimming removed 6 bases at V and 4 bases at J, with 15 bases between. Germline loops: CDR1 LNHDA, CDR2 SQIVND (reference sequence). CDR3 in DNA: TGTGCCAGTAGCCCTTCGGCGGAACCCACCGGGGAGCTGTTTTTT. Its translation: CASSPSAEPTGELFF.

This chain connects TRBV10-2 to TRBJ2-1, with TRBD1 as a possible D gene (6 bases). The V and J ends lost 3 bases and 0 bases respectively, with 12 bases between them. Germline V gene sequence: CDR1 WSHSY, CDR2 SAAADI. The CDR3 loop spans 16 amino acids. CDR3 nucleotides: TGCGCCAGCAGTGACCTCATGGGGGCCTCCTACAATGAGCAGTTCTTC. Translation gives CASSDLMGASYNEQFF.

In DNA, the CDR3 is TGTGCCAGCACCCGGAGTATTGGAACTAATGAAAAACTGTTTTTT. This codes for CASTRSIGTNEKLFF. The chain couples TRBV7-6 to TRBJ1-4; no firm D call. This CDR3 has 15 residues. Trimming took off 7 bases at V and 1 base at J, with 13 bases between the two ends. Looked up from germline, CDR1 is SGHVS and CDR2 is FNYEAQ.

The chain recombines TRBV6-5 with TRBJ2-7; D uncertain. Germline V lookup: CDR1 MNHEY, CDR2 SVGAGI. Deletions cut 6 bases from V and 4 bases from J, with 7 bases between. The CDR3 is made up of 11 amino acids. Here the CDR3 DNA reads TGTGCCAGCAGCCGCAGGTACGAGCAGTACTTC. Its translation: CASSRRYEQYF.

This chain links TRBV12-3 or TRBV12-4 with TRBJ2-7, with D perhaps matching TRBD1 (6 bases). The CDR3 runs to 13 residues. Trimming pared 6 bases from V and 3 bases from J, leaving 12 bases between. Written as DNA, the CDR3 is TGTGCCAGCAGGCAGGACAGATTCTACGAGCAGTACTTC. Amino acids: CASRQDRFYEQYF.